This T cell receptor (beta chain) comes out of a study of blood T cell repertoires in COVID-19. Across the whole study: The United States, Italy and Spain were the sources of the acute and convalescent COVID-19 samples.

Original analysis: Reference gene primer amplification yielded estimated nucleated cell counts. Libraries were prepared by immunoSEQ multiplex PCR; TCRdb keeps only in-frame clonotypes and omits some of them. V and J calls plus clone size are reproduced from that table; the DNA served to infer D and trimming. Here the sample spans just under 95,000 clones, over 70% being singletons. This clone appeared once. The CDR3 totals 13 residues. Germline V gene lookup returns CDR1 SGHRS and CDR2 YFSETQ. The V and J ends lost 1 base and 6 bases respectively, with 10 bases between them. The chain couples TRBV5-1 to TRBJ1-1; no clear D gene. Source material: peripheral blood. This clonotype was obtained from a human donor in a cohort sampled during active COVID-19. This CDR3 is CASSLPGGAEAFF. CDR3 DNA: TGCGCCAGCAGCTTGCCGGGTGGCGCTGAAGCTTTCTTT.